This is a list of T cell receptor beta chains from one sample in a study of blood T cell repertoires in COVID-19. The table came from immunoSEQ multiplex PCR; TCRdb's copy has only in-frame clones and leaves some out. The table lists 75,000 to 95,000 clones, around 90% of them singletons. The material sequenced was peripheral blood. The receptors derive from a man aged 50 or older with active COVID-19. Both conserved end residues are part of each CDR3. Each record gives: CDR3 length, clone size, J gene, V gene, D gene, CDR3 protein, CDR3 DNA. A D gene is named only where the DNA matches it firmly. Size tells how often a clone was seen (once, few, many) or the class of an expanded clone, and some rows leave it out.

CDR3 length: 17
clone size: -
J gene: TRBJ2-7
V gene: TRBV6-2/TRBV6-3
D gene: -
CDR3 protein: CASSQNLDRRKGYEQYF
CDR3 DNA: TGTGCCAGCAGTCAGAACCTAGACAGGCGGAAGGGTTACGAGCAGTACTTC

CDR3 length: 13
clone size: once
J gene: TRBJ1-1
V gene: TRBV19
D gene: -
CDR3 protein: CASSILQGTEAFF
CDR3 DNA: TGTGCCAGTAGTATCTTACAGGGCACTGAAGCTTTCTTT

CDR3 length: 15
clone size: -
J gene: TRBJ1-6
V gene: TRBV7-2
D gene: TRBD1
CDR3 protein: CASSSGQGNNSPLHF
CDR3 DNA: TGTGCCAGCAGCTCGGGACAGGGAAATAATTCACCCCTCCACTTT

CDR3 length: 15
clone size: -
J gene: TRBJ1-5
V gene: TRBV6-5
D gene: -
CDR3 protein: CASSYSVGGGQPQHF
CDR3 DNA: TGTGCCAGCAGTTACTCGGTGGGAGGAGGACAGCCCCAGCATTTT

CDR3 length: 13
clone size: once
J gene: TRBJ1-1
V gene: TRBV5-4
D gene: -
CDR3 protein: CASSFRGYTEAFF
CDR3 DNA: TGTGCCAGCAGCTTCCGGGGGTACACTGAAGCTTTCTTT

CDR3 length: 15
clone size: once
J gene: TRBJ1-2
V gene: TRBV7-2
D gene: -
CDR3 protein: CASSLFRQGNYGYTF
CDR3 DNA: TGTGCCAGCAGCTTATTCCGGCAGGGGAACTATGGCTACACCTTC

CDR3 length: 14
clone size: once
J gene: TRBJ1-1
V gene: TRBV6-5
D gene: TRBD1
CDR3 protein: CASHWDSRVTEAFF
CDR3 DNA: TGTGCCAGCCATTGGGACAGTAGGGTCACTGAAGCTTTCTTT

CDR3 length: 14
clone size: -
J gene: TRBJ2-7
V gene: TRBV10-3
D gene: TRBD2
CDR3 protein: CAISLSGGSYEQYF
CDR3 DNA: TGTGCCATCAGTCTTAGCGGGGGGAGCTACGAGCAGTACTTC

CDR3 length: 19
clone size: -
J gene: TRBJ2-2
V gene: TRBV7-3
D gene: TRBD2
CDR3 protein: CASSLFGPTETGEGGELFF
CDR3 DNA: TGTGCCAGCAGCTTATTCGGCCCCACGGAGACGGGGGAGGGCGGGGAGCTGTTTTTT

CDR3 length: 14
clone size: -
J gene: TRBJ2-3
V gene: TRBV7-9
D gene: -
CDR3 protein: CASTSRGSTDTQYF
CDR3 DNA: TGTGCCAGCACTTCCCGGGGGAGCACAGATACGCAGTATTTT

CDR3 length: 14
clone size: -
J gene: TRBJ2-7
V gene: TRBV7-2
D gene: TRBD2
CDR3 protein: CASSLGGGSYEQYF
CDR3 DNA: TGTGCCAGCAGCTTAGGGGGCGGGAGCTACGAGCAGTACTTC

CDR3 length: 14
clone size: -
J gene: TRBJ2-7
V gene: TRBV3-1/TRBV3-2
D gene: -
CDR3 protein: CASSQGGGEYEQYF
CDR3 DNA: TGTGCCAGCAGCCAAGGGGGGGGCGAATACGAGCAGTACTTC

CDR3 length: 15
clone size: -
J gene: TRBJ2-3
V gene: TRBV5-4
D gene: -
CDR3 protein: CASSSDSGHTDTQYF
CDR3 DNA: TGTGCCAGCAGCTCTGATAGCGGCCACACAGATACGCAGTATTTT

CDR3 length: 19
clone size: -
J gene: TRBJ2-3
V gene: TRBV9
D gene: TRBD2
CDR3 protein: CASSLGTSGRGGQADTQYF
CDR3 DNA: TGTGCCAGCAGCCTAGGGACTAGCGGGAGAGGGGGGCAAGCAGATACGCAGTATTTT

CDR3 length: 14
clone size: -
J gene: TRBJ2-1
V gene: TRBV27
D gene: -
CDR3 protein: CASRTGTASAEQFF
CDR3 DNA: TGTGCCAGCAGGACCGGGACTGCCTCCGCTGAGCAGTTCTTC

CDR3 length: 15
clone size: -
J gene: TRBJ2-7
V gene: TRBV15
D gene: -
CDR3 protein: CATSLYRGGEDEQYF
CDR3 DNA: TGTGCCACCAGTTTGTACAGGGGAGGCGAGGACGAGCAGTACTTC

CDR3 length: 14
clone size: -
J gene: TRBJ2-5
V gene: TRBV2
D gene: TRBD2
CDR3 protein: CASSGLAPQETQYF
CDR3 DNA: TGTGCCAGCAGTGGACTAGCGCCCCAAGAGACCCAGTACTTC

CDR3 length: 16
clone size: -
J gene: TRBJ2-6
V gene: TRBV7-9
D gene: TRBD1
CDR3 protein: CASSLGTVSGANVLTF
CDR3 DNA: TGTGCCAGCAGCCTGGGGACAGTAAGCGGGGCCAACGTCCTGACTTTC

CDR3 length: 14
clone size: -
J gene: TRBJ1-1
V gene: TRBV6-5
D gene: -
CDR3 protein: CASSYSGGGTEAFF
CDR3 DNA: TGTGCCAGCAGTTACTCGGGAGGGGGGACTGAAGCTTTCTTT

CDR3 length: 15
clone size: -
J gene: TRBJ2-3
V gene: TRBV19
D gene: TRBD1
CDR3 protein: CASSRGTGYTDTQYF
CDR3 DNA: TGTGCCAGTAGTAGGGGGACAGGGTACACAGATACGCAGTATTTT

CDR3 length: 17
clone size: once
J gene: TRBJ1-5
V gene: TRBV3-1/TRBV3-2
D gene: -
CDR3 protein: CASSQAPLDSTDQPQHF
CDR3 DNA: TGTGCCAGCAGCCAAGCTCCTTTGGACAGCACAGATCAGCCCCAGCATTTT

CDR3 length: 12
clone size: -
J gene: TRBJ1-4
V gene: TRBV29-1
D gene: TRBD1
CDR3 protein: CSVRDRGEKLFF
CDR3 DNA: TGCAGCGTTCGGGACAGGGGGGAAAAACTGTTTTTT

CDR3 length: 16
clone size: -
J gene: TRBJ1-1
V gene: TRBV27
D gene: -
CDR3 protein: CASSLVGRGRGGKAFF
CDR3 DNA: TGTGCCAGCAGTTTAGTGGGCAGGGGAAGAGGGGGAAAAGCTTTCTTT

CDR3 length: 12
clone size: -
J gene: TRBJ2-2
V gene: TRBV24-1
D gene: -
CDR3 protein: CATGPNTGELFF
CDR3 DNA: TGTGCCACCGGCCCCAACACCGGGGAGCTGTTTTTT